The T cell receptor beta chain under discussion was sequenced for a study of graft-versus-host responses after intestinal transplantation. Whole-study findings and limits: Early post-transplant HvG declines were associated with peak circulating GvH clone levels.

With regard to this clone: The target antigen is unknown.

V was cut by 2 bases and J by 7 bases, with 8 bases left in between. Germline assignment: CDR1 SGHVS and CDR2 FQNEAQ. The CDR3 spans 13 residues. Clones were sequenced by immunoSEQ multiplex PCR, and TCRdb holds only the in-frame ones, with some missing. The sample has tens of thousands of clones, about 90% seen once. The J gene is TRBJ2-2, the V gene TRBV7-8; D is possibly TRBD2 (5 bases). Specimen: PBMCs, collected around 120 days after intestinal transplantation. This clonotype was obtained from a human patient who received an intestinal transplant, so some T cells may come from the graft donor. Written as DNA, the CDR3 is TGTGCCAGCAGCTTATCGGGGAGCGGGGAGCTGTTTTTT. The encoded protein is CASSLSGSGELFF. Using reference TRBV7-8 and TRBJ2-2 for the parts outside the CDR3, the full variable domain is GAGVSQSPRYKVAKRGQDVALRCDPISGHVSLFWYQQALGQGPEFLTYFQNEAQLDKSGLPSDRFFAERPEGSVSTLKIQRTQQEDSAVYLCASSLSGSGELFFGEGSRLTVL.